A selection of T cell receptor beta chains follows, all from one sample in a study of blood T cell repertoires in COVID-19. Sequenced by immunoSEQ multiplex PCR; TCRdb stores in-frame clones only, minus some. The sample comprises about 140,000 clones, 75% to 80% of which are singletons, and 2.5% to 3% rests with the top ten. Sequenced sample: PBMCs or T cells enriched from blood (not recorded which). The source of these receptors is a woman in her fifties or sixties who had recovered from COVID-19. Each CDR3 is given with its conserved first and last residue. The D gene is left open where the match is weak. Some rows have no size entry. The others give once, few or many, or a class for an expanded clone.

>few|TRBV5-4|TRBD1|TRBJ1-3
TGTGCCAGCAGCTTACAGGGGGCAGGTTATGGAAACACCATATATTTT
CASSLQGAGYGNTIYF
>few|TRBV14|TRBD2|TRBJ2-2
TGTGCCAGCAGCCAATGGACTAGCGGGATGGTCGGGGAGCTGTTTTTT
CASSQWTSGMVGELFF
>few|TRBV6-5|.|TRBJ2-5
TGTGCCAGCACACTAGAAGAGACCCAGTACTTC
CASTLEETQYF
>.|TRBV11-2|.|TRBJ2-3
TGTGCCAGCAGCCCAACCGGTTTGAGGCGCACAGATACGCAGTATTTT
CASSPTGLRRTDTQYF
>.|TRBV2|TRBD2|TRBJ2-1
TGTGCTACCGGGCGGACTAGCGGCTACAATGAGCAGTTCTTC
CATGRTSGYNEQFF
>few|TRBV27|.|TRBJ1-5
TGTGCCAGCAGTATGGCTAGCAATCAGCCCCAGCATTTT
CASSMASNQPQHF
>.|TRBV28|TRBD2|TRBJ2-1
TGTGCCAGCAGTTTCGACGCGGGAGTTTACAATGAGCAGTTCTTC
CASSFDAGVYNEQFF
>.|TRBV19|.|TRBJ1-5
TGTGCCAGTAGTAAAGAGAGGAATCAGCCCCAGCATTTT
CASSKERNQPQHF
>.|TRBV7-9|.|TRBJ1-1
TGTGCCAGCAGCTTAGAACTCCAGAACACTGAAGCTTTCTTT
CASSLELQNTEAFF
>.|TRBV6-5|TRBD1|TRBJ2-2
TGTGCCAGCAGGCGACAGGGGGACACCGGGGAGCTGTTTTTT
CASRRQGDTGELFF
>once|TRBV4-1|.|TRBJ2-7
TGCGCCAGCCGCCCCATATTCGACGGGACCTACGAGCAGTACTTC
CASRPIFDGTYEQYF
>few|TRBV19|TRBD2|TRBJ2-2
TGTGCCAGTAGGATTTTAGCGGGAGGTGCGACCGGGGAGCTGTTTTTT
CASRILAGGATGELFF
>.|TRBV28|TRBD2|TRBJ2-7
TGTGCCAGCAGTTTAGGGGGGGTCGGCTACGAGCAGTACTTC
CASSLGGVGYEQYF
>.|TRBV5-6|.|TRBJ1-1
TGTGCCAGCAGCTTGCGGAGGATATCTGAAGCTTTCTTT
CASSLRRISEAFF
>.|TRBV7-9|.|TRBJ1-3
TGTGCCAGCAGCTCCTCAGGGATTCACACCATATATTTT
CASSSSGIHTIYF
>.|TRBV13|.|TRBJ1-2
TGTGCCAGCAGCTTAGTATTCGGCGGAAACTATGGCTACACCTTC
CASSLVFGGNYGYTF
>.|TRBV9|TRBD1|TRBJ1-6
TGTGCCAGCACCACGGGACAGGGGAATTCACCCCTCCACTTT
CASTTGQGNSPLHF
>.|TRBV30|.|TRBJ1-2
TGTGCCTGGAGTAAACGAGGGTCTCGGGGCTACACCTTC
CAWSKRGSRGYTF
>.|TRBV7-3|TRBD1|TRBJ2-3
TGTGCCAGCAGCTCCACAGGGGGCAAAGGCACAGATACGCAGTATTTT
CASSSTGGKGTDTQYF
>.|TRBV7-9|.|TRBJ1-6
TGTGCCAGCAGCCCTCGTAGGAGCTCCTATAATTCACCCCTCCACTTT
CASSPRRSSYNSPLHF
>few|TRBV13|.|TRBJ2-7
TGTGCCAGCAGCTGGGGTAGGGCTAGCATGTCGGCCGAGCAGTACTTC
CASSWGRASMSAEQYF
>.|TRBV19|.|TRBJ1-5
TGTGCCAGTAAGATACTGGATCAGCCCCAGCATTTT
CASKILDQPQHF
>.|TRBV27|.|TRBJ1-1
TGTGCCAGCAGCCGGACAGAGGCGTTACTGCGTGAAGCTTTCTTT
CASSRTEALLREAFF
>.|TRBV10-3|TRBD1|TRBJ1-1
TGTGCCATCAGTGAGGGTCCCGGGACAGGGGGCACTGAAGCTTTCTTT
CAISEGPGTGGTEAFF
>few|TRBV5-1|.|TRBJ1-4
TGCGCCAGCAGCACAACAGGTGCAACTAATGAAAAACTGTTTTTT
CASSTTGATNEKLFF
>.|TRBV9|TRBD1|TRBJ1-2
TGTGCCAGCAGCGCTGGACAGGGGGAATGGAATGGCTACACCTTC
CASSAGQGEWNGYTF
>.|TRBV6-5|TRBD2|TRBJ2-4
TGTGCCAGCAGGGGGACTTTGGGGACTAGCGGGATCCAGTACTTC
CASRGTLGTSGIQYF
>.|TRBV11-3|TRBD1|TRBJ2-1
TGTGCCAGCAGCTTAGACCGGACAGGGTGGACCTACAATGAGCAGTTCTTC
CASSLDRTGWTYNEQFF
>.|TRBV6-5|.|TRBJ2-3
TGTGCCAGCAGGGACGGACTGAGTACGCAGTATTTT
CASRDGLSTQYF
>few|TRBV9|.|TRBJ1-3
TGTGCCAGCAGTACAGGGAGTGGAAACACCATATATTTT
CASSTGSGNTIYF
>.|TRBV9|.|TRBJ1-4
TGTGCCAGCACAAAGGCTCGGGGGACGGGAACTAATGAAAAACTGTTTTTT
CASTKARGTGTNEKLFF
>once|TRBV30|.|TRBJ2-6
TGTGCCTGGAGTGTTGTAGTTCGGTCTGGGGCCAACGTCCTGACTTTC
CAWSVVVRSGANVLTF
>.|TRBV3-1/TRBV3-2|TRBD1|TRBJ1-1
TGTGCCAGCAGCCGGCAACAGGGGGCAGGAACTGAAGCTTTCTTT
CASSRQQGAGTEAFF
>.|TRBV30|TRBD1|TRBJ2-4
TGTGCCTGGGGGACAGGGGCTGAAAACATTCAGTACTTC
CAWGTGAENIQYF
>many|TRBV4-1|.|TRBJ1-5
TGCGCCAGCAGCCAGACGGCGGGGGCTCGGCCCCAGCATTTT
CASSQTAGARPQHF
>.|TRBV9|.|TRBJ1-2
TGTGCCAGCAGCGTAGGGCGGGCCTATGGCTACACCTTC
CASSVGRAYGYTF
>.|TRBV7-9|.|TRBJ2-3
TGTGCCAGCAGCTTAGCTGAGAACACAGATACGCAGTATTTT
CASSLAENTDTQYF
>.|TRBV30|.|TRBJ2-7
TGTGCCTGGGGGAAAGAGGTTGGCTCCTACGAGCAGTACTTC
CAWGKEVGSYEQYF
>.|TRBV10-3|TRBD1|TRBJ2-1
TGTGCCATCAGGAAAAATCCTCAACAGGGGACAAGCTACAATGAGCAGTTCTTC
CAIRKNPQQGTSYNEQFF
>.|TRBV27|.|TRBJ2-1
TGTGCCAGCAGTCCAGAGGGCCCCGCAGAGCAGTTCTTC
CASSPEGPAEQFF
>.|TRBV10-1|.|TRBJ2-1
TGCGCCAGCAGTGGGGGGTCGGGAGCCTACAATGAGCAGTTCTTC
CASSGGSGAYNEQFF
>.|TRBV2|TRBD2|TRBJ2-5
TGTGCCAGCAGACAGCGGGAGGGGCCTGCATCGGGGGGTCAGTACTTC
CASRQREGPASGGQYF
>.|TRBV4-1|TRBD2|TRBJ2-1
TGCGCCAGCAGCCAAGAACCGGTTGGAGCGGGAACCTACAATGAGCAGTTCTTC
CASSQEPVGAGTYNEQFF
>.|TRBV5-6|.|TRBJ2-1
TGTGCCAGCAGCGGGGGGACTGCGTCCTACAATGAGCAGTTCTTC
CASSGGTASYNEQFF
>.|TRBV20-1|TRBD1|TRBJ1-5
TGCAGTGCTAGTGTGCCGGGACAGGGGTTGTATGGCAATCAGCCCCAGCATTTT
CSASVPGQGLYGNQPQHF
>.|TRBV2|.|TRBJ1-1
TGTGCCAGCAGTGAAGTCCGCACTGAAGCTTTCTTT
CASSEVRTEAFF
>.|TRBV27|TRBD1|TRBJ1-1
TGTGCCAGCAGAACACAGGGGTTGAACACTGAAGCTTTCTTT
CASRTQGLNTEAFF
>.|TRBV3-1/TRBV3-2|TRBD2|TRBJ2-5
TGTGCCAGCAGCCGGAATAGCGGGGGGGGAGAGACCCAGTACTTC
CASSRNSGGGETQYF
>.|TRBV12-3/TRBV12-4|.|TRBJ2-7
TGTGCCAGCACATATAAAGGGGAGTACTTC
CASTYKGEYF
>.|TRBV27|.|TRBJ2-5
TGTGCCAGCAAGCTCGCCGGGGGAGAGACCCAGTACTTC
CASKLAGGETQYF
>.|TRBV29-1|TRBD2|TRBJ2-1
TGCAGCCTATCTAAGCGCACTAGCGAGTACAATGAGCAGTTCTTC
CSLSKRTSEYNEQFF
>.|TRBV28|.|TRBJ1-4
TGTGCCAGCAGTTGGACGATCCAGGACAATAATGAAAAACTGTTTTTT
CASSWTIQDNNEKLFF
>.|TRBV18|TRBD1|TRBJ1-1
TGTGCCAGCTCATCTCGACAGGGAGGGAACACTGAAGCTTTCTTT
CASSSRQGGNTEAFF
>.|TRBV5-1|TRBD2|TRBJ2-2
TGCGCCAGCAGGTCAACTAGCGCCGGGGAGCTGTTTTTT
CASRSTSAGELFF
>.|TRBV27|.|TRBJ2-5
TGTGCCAGCAGTCCAGAAGCAGGCAGCCAAGAGACCCAGTACTTC
CASSPEAGSQETQYF
>.|TRBV18|TRBD1|TRBJ1-4
TGTGCCAGCTCATTTGGACAGGGCAATGAAAAACTGTTTTTT
CASSFGQGNEKLFF
>.|TRBV29-1|TRBD2|TRBJ2-7
TGCAGCGTTGGGGGGAAGGTTAGCGGGACGAGCTCCTACGAGCAGTACTTC
CSVGGKVSGTSSYEQYF
>.|TRBV3-1/TRBV3-2|TRBD1|TRBJ1-1
TGTGCCAGCAGCGTCAGAGGGACAGGGGTCACTGAAGCTTTCTTT
CASSVRGTGVTEAFF
>.|TRBV28|.|TRBJ1-5
TGTGCCAGCAGTTTTCAGGGGTGGCAGCCCCAGCATTTT
CASSFQGWQPQHF
>.|TRBV6-1|TRBD1|TRBJ1-1
TGTGCCAGCAGTGAAGAGGGGACAGGGTGGTACACTGAAGCTTTCTTT
CASSEEGTGWYTEAFF